These 21 T cell receptor beta chains were sequenced from one sample in a study of radiotherapy plus CTLA-4 blockade in lung cancer. Assay used: immunoSEQ multiplex PCR; TCRdb lists only in-frame clones, some missing. This sample yields 58,000 or so clones, of which approximately 80% are seen a single time; over 15% belongs to the top ten. This material consisted of peripheral blood, taken from a patient treated with radiotherapy plus ipilimumab. These receptors were obtained from a human donor with non-small cell lung cancer who had a complete response to radiotherapy plus ipilimumab.

This sequence joins TRBV5-4 and TRBJ1-1, with 8 bases that match TRBD1. The germline CDR1 and CDR2 sequences are SGHNT and YYREEE (reference sequence). J lost 3 bases, V lost 4 bases, and 8 bases had no gene match. The CDR3 is 15 residues long. DNA of the CDR3: TGTGCCAGCAGCGGCCGGGACAGGCCTTACACTGAAGCTTTCTTT. Residues: CASSGRDRPYTEAFF.

This chain connects TRBV19 to TRBJ2-7; TRBD2 matches at 12 bases. There are 16 residues in the CDR3. CDR1 is LNHDA, CDR2 SQIVND, per germline (reference sequence). With 11 bases clipped from V and 7 bases from J, the junction kept 18 bases outside the gene matches. The CDR3 reads CAPSPGIGLAGTEQYV. The CDR3 coding sequence is TGTGCCCCATCCCCAGGTATAGGACTAGCGGGGACGGAGCAGTACGTC.

This chain joins TRBV18 and TRBJ1-1; D is possibly TRBD1 (5 bases). Germline values: CDR1 KGHSH, CDR2 LQKENI. The V gene lost 0 bases and the J gene lost 7 bases, with 9 bases spanning the gap. This CDR3 spans 13 amino acids. Written as DNA, the CDR3 is TGTGCCAGCTCACCACCGGGGGGGGTTGAAGCTTTCTTT. This encodes CASSPPGGVEAFF.

This rearrangement joins TRBV13 to TRBJ1-1; 7 nucleotides match TRBD1. The germline CDR1 and CDR2 sequences are PRHDT and FYEKMQ (reference sequence). The CDR3 sequence is 15 residues long. With V trimmed by 1 base and J by 2 bases, 4 bases remained unmatched. The CDR3 here is CASSLEGTVNTEAFF. Written as DNA, the CDR3 is TGTGCCAGCAGCTTAGAGGGGACAGTAAACACTGAAGCTTTCTTT.

V and J are TRBV5-4 and TRBJ1-5; 11 bases agree with TRBD1. Germline trimming cut 10 bases from V and 5 bases from J; bases unmatched to any gene: 5. The germline CDR1 and CDR2 sequences are SGHNT and YYREEE (reference sequence). The CDR3 is 13 amino acids. This chain's CDR3 is CAVGTGGHQPQHF. Written as DNA, the CDR3 is TGTGCCGTAGGGACAGGGGGTCATCAGCCCCAGCATTTT.

The chain joins TRBV23-1 to TRBJ1-2, with a weak D call TRBD1 (6 bases). TRBV23-1 has ORF status, its function being uncertain. V was clipped by 8 bases and J by 0 bases, with 13 bases between them. The CDR3 runs to 14 residues. DNA for the CDR3: TGCGCCAGCTTCGACAGGCCCCCTAACTATGGCTACACCTTC. This gives the protein CASFDRPPNYGYTF.

This sequence joins TRBV12-5 and TRBJ2-5; 7 bases are a match to TRBD1. Germline V CDR1 and CDR2: LGHNT, FRNRAP. The CDR3 consists of 14 residues. Losses at the gene ends were 5 bases for V and 1 base for J; bases not matched to a gene: 4. The CDR3 nucleotides read TGTGCTAGTGGTGCCTGGGACAGCCAAGAGACCCAGTACTTC. Translated: CASGAWDSQETQYF.

The CDR3 protein is CAIAGGPDTQYF. CDR3 DNA: TGTGCCATAGCGGGGGGGCCAGATACGCAGTATTTT. The chain joins TRBV10-3 to TRBJ2-3; TRBD2 aligns across 10 bases. The CDR3 consists of 12 residues. Germline loops: CDR1 ENHRY, CDR2 SYGVKD. V shed 9 bases and J 4 bases; nucleotides not matched to a gene: 1.

This rearrangement joins TRBV19 to TRBJ2-3; 7 nucleotides match TRBD2. CDR3 length: 17 amino acids. Germline trimming cut 7 bases from V and 2 bases from J; bases unmatched to any gene: 15. CDR1 LNHDA and CDR2 SQIVND come from the germline V gene (reference sequence). The CDR3 sequence: CASTRRGLVTPTDTQYF. The CDR3 bases are TGTGCCAGTACCCGGCGAGGACTAGTCACGCCCACAGATACGCAGTATTTT.

The chain links TRBV9 to TRBJ1-2; 9 bases map to TRBD1. The V gene end was trimmed by 0 bases and the J gene end by 4 bases; junction bases not matched to a gene: 7. Germline V gene lookup returns CDR1 SGDLS and CDR2 YYNGEE. The CDR3 consists of 16 residues. CDR3 coding DNA: TGTGCCAGCAGCGTAGGGGGGACAGGGTTGGGCTATGGCTACACCTTC. Translated, it gives CASSVGGTGLGYGYTF.

The chain couples TRBV5-1 to TRBJ2-3; a possible D gene is TRBD1 (5 bases). This CDR3 contains 13 residues. V dropped 0 bases and J dropped 6 bases, with 8 bases sitting between them. Germline-derived CDR1 and CDR2 are SGHRS and YFSETQ. Here the CDR3 DNA reads TGCGCCAGCAGCTTGGGCCCAGGGGATACGCAGTATTTT. As protein: CASSLGPGDTQYF.

The CDR3 region is CASSLTSGAQYF. Written as DNA, the CDR3 is TGTGCCAGCAGCTTAACTAGCGGGGCTCAGTACTTC. The chain employs TRBV7-9 and TRBJ2-7, with 10 bases matching TRBD2. This CDR3 spans 12 amino acids. Trimming removed 2 bases from V and 10 bases from J; junction bases left unmatched: 2. Germline loops: CDR1 SEHNR, CDR2 FQNEAQ (reference sequence). The variable domain in full, completed from reference TRBV7-9 and TRBJ2-7, reads DTGVSQNPRHKITKRGQNVTFRCDPISEHNRLYWYRQTLGQGPEFLTYFQNEAQLEKSRLLSDRFSAERPKGSFSTLEIQRTEQGDSAMYLCASSLTSGAQYFGPGTRLTVT.

The chain employs TRBV29-1 and TRBJ2-5; perhaps TRBD1 as D (6 bases). This CDR3 is built from 12 residues. From germline, CDR1 is SQVTM and CDR2 ANQGSEA. Trimming removed 3 bases from V and 5 bases from J, with 10 bases in between. The CDR3 DNA reads TGCAGCGTTGACAAGGGGGTGGAGACCCAGTACTTC. It translates to CSVDKGVETQYF.

This chain connects TRBV9 to TRBJ2-2; 12 bases fit TRBD2. The V gene end was trimmed by 3 bases and the J gene end by 0 bases; junction bases not matched to a gene: 3. CDR3 length: 17 amino acids. Germline values: CDR1 SGDLS, CDR2 YYNGEE. The CDR3 spells CASSGGLAGTNTGELFF. In DNA form, the CDR3 reads TGTGCCAGCAGCGGAGGACTAGCGGGGACGAACACCGGGGAGCTGTTTTTT.

This chain links TRBV6-5 with TRBJ2-7; 14 bases map to TRBD2. The CDR3 runs 15 residues. Germline CDR1 MNHEY, CDR2 SVGAGI. Unmatched junction bases numbered 7, after V lost 6 bases and J lost 6 bases. This CDR3 reads CASSRGTSGSVEQYV. Here the CDR3 DNA reads TGTGCCAGCAGCCGGGGGACTAGCGGGAGTGTCGAGCAGTACGTC.

This chain links TRBV6-6 with TRBJ2-7, with a tentative D call TRBD1 (6 bases). V was shortened by 5 bases and J by 6 bases, with 11 bases between the two germline ends. Germline V gives CDR1 MNHNY, CDR2 SVGAGI (reference sequence). This CDR3 has 12 amino acids. The CDR3 protein is CASSHGTSEQYV. CDR3 bases: TGTGCCAGCAGTCATGGGACAAGCGAGCAGTACGTC.

The rearrangement links TRBV10-3 to TRBJ2-1; no definite D call. Between the trimmed V and J ends, which lost 5 bases and 0 bases, there was a span of 11 bases. The CDR3 contains 15 residues. Germline CDR1 is ENHRY and CDR2 is SYGVKD. The CDR3 nucleotides read TGTGCCATCAGTTCCCTGGCCACCTCCTACAATGAGCAGTTCTTC. It translates to CAISSLATSYNEQFF.

The V gene is TRBV5-6, the J gene TRBJ2-5; 7 bases are shared with TRBD1. CDR3 length: 13 amino acids. V gave up 4 bases and J gave up 4 bases; unmatched junction bases: 4. CDR1 is SGHDT and CDR2 is YYEEEE in the germline V gene. The CDR3 DNA follows: TGTGCCAGCAGCCTGACAGGGCCAGAGACCCAGTACTTC. Protein sequence: CASSLTGPETQYF.

This clone appeared a few times. The J gene is TRBJ1-1, the V gene TRBV10-3, with TRBD1 matching 7 bases. Germline values: CDR1 ENHRY, CDR2 SYGVKD. V trimming: 3 bases; J trimming: 8 bases; junction bases outside the gene matches: 9. This CDR3 region has 14 residues. The CDR3 loop reads CAISDALTGMEAFF. The CDR3 DNA reads as TGTGCCATCAGTGACGCTCTGACAGGGATGGAAGCTTTCTTT.

CDR3 amino acids: CASRDPGSTEAFF. CDR3 nucleotides: TGTGCCAGCAGAGATCCAGGCTCCACTGAAGCTTTCTTT. The V gene is TRBV6-6, the J gene TRBJ1-1; no firm D call. The V gene lost 6 bases and the J gene lost 4 bases, with 12 bases spanning the gap. Germline CDR1 MNHNY, CDR2 SVGAGI (reference sequence). The CDR3 contains 13 residues.

The CDR3 coding sequence is TGTGCCAGCAGCGTAGGGGAGGGACGCCGGGGAGTCCATGAGCAGTTCTTC. Its protein product is CASSVGEGRRGVHEQFF. The V gene is TRBV9, the J gene TRBJ2-1, with 7 bases matching TRBD2. Trimming took 0 bases from V and 8 from J; bases not matched to a gene: 14. Germline CDR1 SGDLS, CDR2 YYNGEE. The CDR3 runs to 17 residues.